A selection of T cell receptor beta chains follows, all from one sample in a study of long-term antiretroviral therapy in people with HIV. Only in-frame clones appear in the TCRdb table, and some are missing; sequencing was by immunoSEQ multiplex PCR. The sample lists about 37,000 clones, roughly four fifths occurring once. The sequencing used unsorted PBMCs, collected 1 year after starting antiretroviral therapy. The receptor set was obtained from a man aged 18 to 29 with HIV. CDR3s include the opening cysteine and the closing phenylalanine or tryptophan. A D gene is named only where the DNA matches it firmly. Some rows have no size entry. The others give once, few or many, or a class for an expanded clone.

V	size	J	D	DNA	CDR3
TRBV27	once	TRBJ2-2	TRBD2	TGTGCCAGCAGTTTTTTCCAGCGGGATATACTCGGGGAGCTGTTTTTT	CASSFFQRDILGELFF
TRBV9	NA	TRBJ1-4	TRBD1	TGTGCCAGCAGCCTCCAGACAGGGGGGGCTGAAAAACTGTTTTTT	CASSLQTGGAEKLFF
TRBV10-2	NA	TRBJ2-7	TRBD2	TGCGCCAGCAGTCCCTTGGCGGGAGGGTCCTACGAGCAGTACTTC	CASSPLAGGSYEQYF
TRBV5-4	NA	TRBJ2-2	NA	TGTGCCAGCAGCTTGACCCGGGCGAACACCGGGGAGCTGTTTTTT	CASSLTRANTGELFF
TRBV6-5	NA	TRBJ2-2	NA	TGTGCCAGCAGTTCCCTCGGGGGCACCGGGGAGCTGTTTTTT	CASSSLGGTGELFF
TRBV6-1	NA	TRBJ2-7	NA	TGTGCCAGCAGTGAAGTACCGAGTGTGGCTTACGAGCAGTACTTC	CASSEVPSVAYEQYF
TRBV6-5	NA	TRBJ1-1	NA	TGTGCCAGCACCACAGGACGAGAAGCTTTCTTT	CASTTGREAFF
TRBV19	few	TRBJ1-1	NA	TGTGCCAGTAGTATTTGGGGGGAGAACACTGAAGCTTTCTTT	CASSIWGENTEAFF
TRBV5-4	NA	TRBJ1-4	NA	TGTGCCAGCACGTTTTCAGGGCGGGGGTTTAATGAAAAACTGTTTTTT	CASTFSGRGFNEKLFF
TRBV19	once	TRBJ1-2	NA	TGTGCCAGCCAGACAGGATCCTATGGCTACACCTTC	CASQTGSYGYTF
TRBV7-9	few	TRBJ2-7	NA	TGTGCCAGCCAGATTGGCTACGAGCAGTACTTC	CASQIGYEQYF
TRBV6-5	NA	TRBJ2-5	NA	TGTGCCAGCAGCACCGTGTGGGGAGAGACCCAGTACTTC	CASSTVWGETQYF
TRBV11-2	NA	TRBJ1-4	TRBD1	TGTGCCAGCAGCTTAGACCCCAGGGACAGGGTAGCTAATGAAAAACTGTTTTTT	CASSLDPRDRVANEKLFF
TRBV5-1	NA	TRBJ1-1	NA	TGCGCCAGCAGCTTGGACCAAAACACTGAAGCTTTCTTT	CASSLDQNTEAFF
TRBV29-1	NA	TRBJ1-2	TRBD1	TGCAGCGTTGCGCGACAGGGTGGCGGCTACACCTTC	CSVARQGGGYTF
TRBV28	NA	TRBJ2-7	NA	TGTGCCAGCAGTCAGGCCCAGTTTTCGGTCTACGAGCAGTACTTC	CASSQAQFSVYEQYF
TRBV27	NA	TRBJ2-1	NA	TGTGCCAGCAGTTTCGTGGGATGGAATGAGCAGTTCTTC	CASSFVGWNEQFF
TRBV19	NA	TRBJ1-1	NA	TGTGCCAGTAGTATGAGGGGCGCTGAAGCTTTCTTT	CASSMRGAEAFF
TRBV25-1	NA	TRBJ1-4	NA	TGTGCCAGCAGTGATGTGGCAACCTCCCGGGAAAAACTGTTTTTT	CASSDVATSREKLFF
TRBV6-5	NA	TRBJ2-3	NA	TGTGCCAGCAGTTACCAACAGAGGGATACGCAGTATTTT	CASSYQQRDTQYF
TRBV6-5	NA	TRBJ2-5	NA	TGTGCCAGCAGTTACGGGGAGACCCAGTACTTC	CASSYGETQYF
TRBV19	once	TRBJ2-1	NA	TGTGCCAGTAGTCCGGCGGAGCGCCCGCGGGAGCAGTTCTTC	CASSPAERPREQFF